A single sample is the source of the 6 T cell receptor beta chains below, sequenced in a study of Ad26.COV2.S vaccination and SARS-CoV-2 variants. This sample's treatment: around 19 received Ad26.COV2.S at low or high dose, single or two shots; 5 received placebo; per-sample allocation not given. Collection of the samples took place on day 63 after the first injection of vaccine or placebo. This table comes from immunoSEQ multiplex PCR, and its TCRdb copy is limited to in-frame clones, with some not included. The table lists some 420,000 clones, around 87% of them singletons. The input for sequencing was peripheral blood, taken in a trial of Ad26.COV2.S vaccine versus placebo. These receptors originate from a person aged 18-65 years who received the Ad26.COV2.S COVID-19 vaccine or a placebo.

The CDR3: CASSPQAQETQYF. In nucleotides, the CDR3 is TGCGCCAGCAGCCCGCAGGCCCAAGAGACCCAGTACTTC. The chain is built from TRBV5-1 and TRBJ2-5, with no clear D. The V end lost 4 bases, the J end lost 1 base, and 8 bases lay between the germline ends. Germline-derived CDR1 and CDR2 are SGHRS and YFSETQ. The CDR3 length is 13 residues.

The gene calls are TRBV6-4 and TRBJ1-2; D is uncertain. V lost 5 bases and J 3 bases, leaving 16 bases between the germline ends. Germline loops: CDR1 MRHNA, CDR2 SNTAGT. The CDR3 runs 15 residues. The CDR3 coding sequence is TGTGCCAGCAGTCCTAATAAGGGAGTGGACTATGGCTACACCTTC. This codes for CASSPNKGVDYGYTF.

This clone came up once. The rearrangement links TRBV30 to TRBJ1-2; no definite D call. The CDR3 contains 12 residues. Germline V gene sequence: CDR1 GTSNPN, CDR2 SVGIG (reference sequence). The ends were cut back, 0 bases at V and 8 bases at J, with 10 bases in the middle. This CDR3 reads CAWSVLDGGYTF. The CDR3 nucleotides are TGTGCCTGGAGTGTACTGGATGGGGGCTACACCTTC.

About this clone itself: Other DNA sequences within the sample encode an identical CDR3. The J gene is TRBJ2-7, the V gene TRBV7-2; D call uncertain. V was cut by 3 bases and J by 2 bases, with 5 bases left in between. Germline V gene lookup returns CDR1 SGHTA and CDR2 FQGNSA. CDR3 length: 12 residues. CDR3 in DNA: TGTGCCAGCAGCTTTACGGCCTACGAGCAGTACTTC. Translated: CASSFTAYEQYF.

The V gene is TRBV19, the J gene TRBJ1-5; D is ambiguous. Germline V gives CDR1 LNHDA, CDR2 SQIVND (reference sequence). The ends were cut back, 1 base at V and 0 bases at J, with 7 bases in the middle. The length of the CDR3 is 15 residues. CDR3: CASSIVSYSNQPQHF. In nucleotides, the CDR3 is TGTGCCAGTAGTATAGTAAGTTATAGCAATCAGCCCCAGCATTTT.

The rearrangement links TRBV12-3 or TRBV12-4 to TRBJ2-5, with D hard to call. This CDR3 is 12 amino acids long. Trimming shortened V by 7 bases and J by 5 bases, and 11 bases separated the two germline ends. The CDR3 nucleotides are TGTGCCAGCACCCCCAATAGGGAGACCCAGTACTTC. The encoded protein is CASTPNRETQYF.